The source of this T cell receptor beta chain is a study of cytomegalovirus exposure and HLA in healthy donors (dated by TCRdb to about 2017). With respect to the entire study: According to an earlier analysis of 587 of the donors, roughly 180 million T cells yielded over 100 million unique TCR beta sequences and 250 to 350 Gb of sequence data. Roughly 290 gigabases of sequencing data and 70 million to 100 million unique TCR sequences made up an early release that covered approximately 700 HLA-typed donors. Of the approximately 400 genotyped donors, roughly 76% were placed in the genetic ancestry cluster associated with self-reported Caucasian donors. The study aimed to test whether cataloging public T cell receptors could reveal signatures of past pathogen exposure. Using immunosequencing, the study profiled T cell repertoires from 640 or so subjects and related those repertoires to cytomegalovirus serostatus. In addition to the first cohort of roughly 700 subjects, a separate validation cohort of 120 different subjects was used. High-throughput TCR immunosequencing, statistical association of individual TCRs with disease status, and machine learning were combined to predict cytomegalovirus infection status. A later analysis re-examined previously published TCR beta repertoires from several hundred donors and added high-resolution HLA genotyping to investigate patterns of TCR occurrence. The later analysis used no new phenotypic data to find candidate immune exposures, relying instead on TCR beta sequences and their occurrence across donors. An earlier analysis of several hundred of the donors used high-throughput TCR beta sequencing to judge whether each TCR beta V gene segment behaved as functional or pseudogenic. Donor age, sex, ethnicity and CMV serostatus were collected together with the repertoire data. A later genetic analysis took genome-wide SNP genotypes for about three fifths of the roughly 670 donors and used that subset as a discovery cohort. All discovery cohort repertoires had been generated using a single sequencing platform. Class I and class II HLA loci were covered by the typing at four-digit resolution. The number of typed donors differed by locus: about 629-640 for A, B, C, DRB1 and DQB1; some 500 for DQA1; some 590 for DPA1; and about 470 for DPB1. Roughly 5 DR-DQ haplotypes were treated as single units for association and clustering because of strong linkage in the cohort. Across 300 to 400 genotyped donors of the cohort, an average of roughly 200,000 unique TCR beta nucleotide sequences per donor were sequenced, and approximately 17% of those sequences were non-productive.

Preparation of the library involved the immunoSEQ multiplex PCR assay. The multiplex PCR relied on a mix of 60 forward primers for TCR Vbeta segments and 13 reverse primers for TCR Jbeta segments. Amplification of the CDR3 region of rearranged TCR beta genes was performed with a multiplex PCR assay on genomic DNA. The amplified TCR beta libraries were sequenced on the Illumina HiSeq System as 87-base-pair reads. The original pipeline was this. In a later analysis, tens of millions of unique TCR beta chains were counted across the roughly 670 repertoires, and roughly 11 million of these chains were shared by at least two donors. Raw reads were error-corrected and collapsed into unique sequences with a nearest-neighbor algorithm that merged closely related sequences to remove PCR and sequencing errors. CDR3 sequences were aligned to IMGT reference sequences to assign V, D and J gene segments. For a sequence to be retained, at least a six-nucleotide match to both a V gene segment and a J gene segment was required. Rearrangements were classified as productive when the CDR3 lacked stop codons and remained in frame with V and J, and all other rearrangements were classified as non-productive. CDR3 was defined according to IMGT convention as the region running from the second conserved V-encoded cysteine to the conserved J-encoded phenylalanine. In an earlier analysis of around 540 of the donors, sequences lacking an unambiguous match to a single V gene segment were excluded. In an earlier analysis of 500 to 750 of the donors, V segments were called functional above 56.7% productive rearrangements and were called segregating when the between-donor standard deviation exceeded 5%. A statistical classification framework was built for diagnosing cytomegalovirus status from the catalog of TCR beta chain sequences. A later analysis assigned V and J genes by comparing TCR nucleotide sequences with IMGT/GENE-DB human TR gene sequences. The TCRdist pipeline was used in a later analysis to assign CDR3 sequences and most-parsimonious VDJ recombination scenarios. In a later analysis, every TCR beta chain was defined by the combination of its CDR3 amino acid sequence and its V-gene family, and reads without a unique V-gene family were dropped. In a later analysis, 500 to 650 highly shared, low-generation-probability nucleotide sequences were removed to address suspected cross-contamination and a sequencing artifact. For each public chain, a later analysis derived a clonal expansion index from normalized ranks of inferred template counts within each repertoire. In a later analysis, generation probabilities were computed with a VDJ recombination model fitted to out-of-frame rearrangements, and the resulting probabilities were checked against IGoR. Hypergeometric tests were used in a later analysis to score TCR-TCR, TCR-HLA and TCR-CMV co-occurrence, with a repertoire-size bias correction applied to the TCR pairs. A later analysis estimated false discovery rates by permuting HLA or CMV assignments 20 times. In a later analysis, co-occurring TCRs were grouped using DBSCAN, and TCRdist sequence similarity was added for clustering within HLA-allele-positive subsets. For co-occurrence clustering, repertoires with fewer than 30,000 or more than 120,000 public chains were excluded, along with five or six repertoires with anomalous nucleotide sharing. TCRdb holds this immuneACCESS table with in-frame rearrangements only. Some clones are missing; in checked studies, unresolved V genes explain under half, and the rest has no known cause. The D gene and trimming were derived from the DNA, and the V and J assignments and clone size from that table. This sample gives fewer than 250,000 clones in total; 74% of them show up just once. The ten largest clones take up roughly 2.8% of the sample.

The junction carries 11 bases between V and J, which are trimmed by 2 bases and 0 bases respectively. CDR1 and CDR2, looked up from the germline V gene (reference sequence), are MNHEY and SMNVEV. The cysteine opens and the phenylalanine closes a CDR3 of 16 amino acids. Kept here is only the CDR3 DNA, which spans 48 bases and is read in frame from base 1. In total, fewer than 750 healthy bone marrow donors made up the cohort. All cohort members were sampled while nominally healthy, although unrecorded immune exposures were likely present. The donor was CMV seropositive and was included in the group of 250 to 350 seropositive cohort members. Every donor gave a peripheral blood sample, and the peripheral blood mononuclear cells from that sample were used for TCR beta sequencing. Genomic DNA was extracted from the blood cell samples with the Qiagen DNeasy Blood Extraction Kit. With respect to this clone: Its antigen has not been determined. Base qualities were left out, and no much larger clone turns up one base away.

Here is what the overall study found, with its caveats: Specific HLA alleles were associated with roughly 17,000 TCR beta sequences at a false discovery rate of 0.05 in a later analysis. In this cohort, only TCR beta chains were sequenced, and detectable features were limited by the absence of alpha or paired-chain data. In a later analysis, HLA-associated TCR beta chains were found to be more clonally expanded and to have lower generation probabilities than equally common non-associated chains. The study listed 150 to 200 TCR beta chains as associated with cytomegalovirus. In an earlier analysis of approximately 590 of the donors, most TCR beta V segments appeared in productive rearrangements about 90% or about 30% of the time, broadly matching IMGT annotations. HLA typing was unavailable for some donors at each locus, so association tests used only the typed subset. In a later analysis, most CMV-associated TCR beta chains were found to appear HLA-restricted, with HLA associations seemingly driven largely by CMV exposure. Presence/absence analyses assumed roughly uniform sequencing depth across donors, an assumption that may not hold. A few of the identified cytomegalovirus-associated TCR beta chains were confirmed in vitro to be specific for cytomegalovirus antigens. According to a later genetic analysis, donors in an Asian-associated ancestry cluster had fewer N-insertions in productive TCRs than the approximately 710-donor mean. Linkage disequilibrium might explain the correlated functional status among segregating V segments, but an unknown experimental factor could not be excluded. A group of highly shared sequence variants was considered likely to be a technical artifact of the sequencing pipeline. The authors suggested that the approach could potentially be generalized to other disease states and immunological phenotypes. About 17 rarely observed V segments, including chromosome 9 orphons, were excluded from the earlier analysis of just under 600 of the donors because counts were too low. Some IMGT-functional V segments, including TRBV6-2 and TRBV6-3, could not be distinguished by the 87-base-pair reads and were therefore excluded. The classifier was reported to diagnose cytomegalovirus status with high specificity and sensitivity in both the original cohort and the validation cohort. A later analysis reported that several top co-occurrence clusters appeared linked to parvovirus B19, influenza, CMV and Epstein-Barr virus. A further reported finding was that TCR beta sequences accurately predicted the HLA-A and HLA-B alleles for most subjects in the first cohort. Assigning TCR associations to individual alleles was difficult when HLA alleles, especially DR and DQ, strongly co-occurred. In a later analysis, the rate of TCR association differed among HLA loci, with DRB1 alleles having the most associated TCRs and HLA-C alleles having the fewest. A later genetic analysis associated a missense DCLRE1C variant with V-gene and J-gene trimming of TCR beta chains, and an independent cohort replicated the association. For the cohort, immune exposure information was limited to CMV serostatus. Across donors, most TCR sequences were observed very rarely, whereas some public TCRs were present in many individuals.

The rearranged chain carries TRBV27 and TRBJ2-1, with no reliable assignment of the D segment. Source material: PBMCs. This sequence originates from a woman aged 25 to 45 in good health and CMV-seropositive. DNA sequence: TGTGCCAGCAGTTTAATTTTGGGCAGCTCCTACAATGAGCAGTTCTTC. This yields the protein CASSLILGSSYNEQFF.